This T cell receptor beta chain came from a study of CD8 T cells in Susac syndrome. Random hexamers were used to reverse transcribe an amount of roughly 0.45 to 1 ug RNA. Across 54 Vbeta and 13 Jbeta, TCR beta CDR3 was amplified with immunoSEQ multiplex PCR. TCRdb processed the immunoSEQ multiplex PCR reads anew with MiXCR; each CDR3 protein has one entry. The sample holds roughly 180,000 distinct CDR3 sequences, less than 95% seen once. CD8+ and CD4+ T cells from blood underwent TCR beta sequencing. The individuals used as controls were healthy donors who had been matched for both age and sex. While CD8+ and CD4+ T cells were isolated negatively, TEMRA cells were enriched by FACS. There are 15 residues in the CDR3. J gave up 6 bases and V 3 bases, and 5 bases lay outside the gene matches. Germline V gene lookup returns CDR1 SGHDN and CDR2 FVKESK.

The chain has TRBV14 and TRBJ2-7; 13 positions match TRBD2. This sequence was found in a human donor in good health. The specimen was CD4+ T cells from PBMCs. The CDR3 sequence is CASSQTSGRRPEQYF. The CDR3 nucleotides read TGTGCCAGCAGCCAGACTAGCGGGAGGAGACCCGAGCAGTACTTC.